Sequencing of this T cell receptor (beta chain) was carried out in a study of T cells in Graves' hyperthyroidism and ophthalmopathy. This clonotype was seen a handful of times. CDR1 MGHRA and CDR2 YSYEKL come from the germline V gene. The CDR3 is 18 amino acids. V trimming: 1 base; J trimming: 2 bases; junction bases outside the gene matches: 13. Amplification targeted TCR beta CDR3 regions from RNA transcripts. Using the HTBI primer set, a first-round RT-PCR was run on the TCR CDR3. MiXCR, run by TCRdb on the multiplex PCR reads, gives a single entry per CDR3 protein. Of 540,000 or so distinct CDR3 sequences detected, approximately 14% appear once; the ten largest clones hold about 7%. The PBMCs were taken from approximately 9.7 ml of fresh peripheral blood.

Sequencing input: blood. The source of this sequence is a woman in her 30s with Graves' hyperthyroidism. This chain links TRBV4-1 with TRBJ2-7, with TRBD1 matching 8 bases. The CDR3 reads CASSQVVMLGQGTYEQYF. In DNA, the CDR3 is TGCGCCAGCAGCCAAGTCGTCATGTTAGGACAGGGAACCTACGAGCAGTACTTC.